The 2 T cell receptor beta chains in this list originate from one sample, sequenced in a study of beta chain features in type 1 diabetes. These receptors' targets are unknown. Study outcomes and limitations: Shortening that was moderate but significant affected the TCRB CDR3s of Type 1 diabetes patients in all four CD4+ subsets.

Reverse transcription of all isolated RNA meant that expressed TCRB transcripts were sequenced. Clones were sequenced by immunoSEQ multiplex PCR, and TCRdb holds only the in-frame ones, with some missing. Of 600,000 to 750,000 clones in the sample, 12% were seen once. Specimen: naive CD4+ T cells from blood. Receptors were obtained from a man aged 30-40 years with type 1 diabetes.

This clone was observed a few times. The chain uses TRBV19 and TRBJ2-7; tentatively, D is TRBD1 (5 bases). The CDR3 runs 15 residues. In germline, CDR1 is LNHDA, CDR2 SQIVND (reference sequence). Trimming left V 1 base short and J 1 base short, with 11 bases between. The CDR3 nucleotides read TGTGCCAGTAGTATAGCGACAGATTTATCCTACGAGCAGTACTTC. Translation gives CASSIATDLSYEQYF. Using reference TRBV19 and TRBJ2-7 for the parts outside the CDR3, the full variable domain is DGGITQSPKYLFRKEGQNVTLSCEQNLNHDAMYWYRQDPGQGLRLIYYSQIVNDFQKGDIAEGYSVSREKKESFPLTVTSAQKNPTAFYLCASSIATDLSYEQYFGPGTRLTVT.

This clone has only a few counts. V gene TRBV7-9 combines with J gene TRBJ1-6; tentatively, D is TRBD1 (5 bases). Germline V gene data show CDR1 as SEHNR and CDR2 as FQNEAQ (reference sequence). The CDR3 runs 16 residues. Trimming took 4 bases from V and 0 from J, leaving 10 bases between them. Here the CDR3 reads CASSSGESSYNSPLHF. CDR3 nucleotides: TGTGCCAGCAGCTCGGGGGAGAGCTCCTATAATTCACCCCTCCACTTT.